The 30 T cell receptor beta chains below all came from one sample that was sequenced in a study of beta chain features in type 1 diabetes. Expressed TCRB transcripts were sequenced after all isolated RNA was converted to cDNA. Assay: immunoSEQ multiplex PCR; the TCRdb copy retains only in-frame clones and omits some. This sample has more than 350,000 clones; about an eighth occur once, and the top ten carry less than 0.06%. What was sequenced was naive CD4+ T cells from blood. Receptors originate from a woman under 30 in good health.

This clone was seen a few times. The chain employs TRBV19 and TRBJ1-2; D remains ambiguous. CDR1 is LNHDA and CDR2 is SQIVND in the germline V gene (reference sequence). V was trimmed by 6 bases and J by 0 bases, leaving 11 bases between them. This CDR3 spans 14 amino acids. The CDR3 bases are TGTGCCAGTAGGGCCAGTCCTCCTAACTATGGCTACACCTTC. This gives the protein CASRASPPNYGYTF. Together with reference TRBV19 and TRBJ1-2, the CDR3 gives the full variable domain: DGGITQSPKYLFRKEGQNVTLSCEQNLNHDAMYWYRQDPGQGLRLIYYSQIVNDFQKGDIAEGYSVSREKKESFPLTVTSAQKNPTAFYLCASRASPPNYGYTFGSGTRLTVV.

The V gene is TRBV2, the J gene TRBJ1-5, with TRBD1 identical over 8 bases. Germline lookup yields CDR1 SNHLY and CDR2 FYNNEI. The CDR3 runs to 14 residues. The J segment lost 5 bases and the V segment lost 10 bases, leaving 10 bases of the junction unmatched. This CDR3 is CAISDRGGDQPQHF. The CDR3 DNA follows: TGTGCCATCTCCGACAGGGGAGGGGATCAGCCCCAGCATTTT.

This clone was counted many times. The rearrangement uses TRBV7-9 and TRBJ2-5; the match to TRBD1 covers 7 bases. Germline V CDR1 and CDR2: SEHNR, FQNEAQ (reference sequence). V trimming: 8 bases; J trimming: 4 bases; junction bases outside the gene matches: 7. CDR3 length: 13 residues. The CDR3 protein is CASGSGTAETQYF. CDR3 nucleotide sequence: TGTGCCAGCGGGTCCGGGACAGCAGAGACCCAGTACTTC.

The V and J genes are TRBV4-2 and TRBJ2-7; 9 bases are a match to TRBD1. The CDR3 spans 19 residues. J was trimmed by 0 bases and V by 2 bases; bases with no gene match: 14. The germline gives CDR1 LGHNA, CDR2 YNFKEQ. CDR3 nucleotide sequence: TGTGCCAGCAGCCAATCGGCGGGAACAGGGGGCTGGAGCTCCTACGAGCAGTACTTC. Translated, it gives CASSQSAGTGGWSSYEQYF.

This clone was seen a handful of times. CDR3 sequence reads: CASSVGAYEQYF. DNA of the CDR3: TGTGCCAGCAGCGTAGGGGCCTACGAGCAGTACTTC. This chain joins TRBV9 and TRBJ2-7; D gene ambiguous. CDR1 SGDLS and CDR2 YYNGEE come from the germline V gene. V dropped 0 bases and J dropped 2 bases, with 3 bases sitting between them. The length of the CDR3 is 12 residues. Together with reference TRBV9 and TRBJ2-7, the CDR3 gives the full variable domain: DSGVTQTPKHLITATGQRVTLRCSPRSGDLSVYWYQQSLDQGLQFLIQYYNGEERAKGNILERFSAQQFPDLHSELNLSSLELGDSALYFCASSVGAYEQYFGPGTRLTVT.

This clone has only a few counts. The CDR3 DNA reads TGTGCCAGCAGTTTTAGACTAGATAACACAGATACGCAGTATTTT. This translates into CASSFRLDNTDTQYF. J is TRBJ2-3 and V is TRBV28; a possible D gene is TRBD2 (6 bases). Germline V gives CDR1 MDHEN, CDR2 SYDVKM. There are 15 residues in the CDR3. Between the trimmed V and J ends, which lost 3 bases and 2 bases, there was a span of 12 bases.

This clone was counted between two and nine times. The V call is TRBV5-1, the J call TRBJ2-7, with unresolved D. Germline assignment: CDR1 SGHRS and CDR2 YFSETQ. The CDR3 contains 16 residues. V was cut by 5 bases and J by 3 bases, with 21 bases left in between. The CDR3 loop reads CASSLNRVLLIYEQYF. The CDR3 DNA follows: TGCGCCAGCAGTCTGAACAGAGTCTTATTGATCTACGAGCAGTACTTC.

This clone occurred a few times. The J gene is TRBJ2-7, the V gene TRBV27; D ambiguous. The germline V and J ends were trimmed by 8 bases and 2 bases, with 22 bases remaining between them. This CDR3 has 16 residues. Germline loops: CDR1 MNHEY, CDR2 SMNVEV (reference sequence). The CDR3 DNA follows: TGTGCCAGCCGAAGAGCGACCCGGCTTCTCGCCTACGAGCAGTACTTC. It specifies CASRRATRLLAYEQYF.

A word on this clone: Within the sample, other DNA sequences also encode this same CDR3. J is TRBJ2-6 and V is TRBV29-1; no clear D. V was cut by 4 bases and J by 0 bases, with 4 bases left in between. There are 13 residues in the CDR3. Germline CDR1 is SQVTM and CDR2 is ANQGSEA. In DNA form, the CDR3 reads TGCAGCGTTGTCGGCTCTGGGGCCAACGTCCTGACTTTC. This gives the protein CSVVGSGANVLTF.

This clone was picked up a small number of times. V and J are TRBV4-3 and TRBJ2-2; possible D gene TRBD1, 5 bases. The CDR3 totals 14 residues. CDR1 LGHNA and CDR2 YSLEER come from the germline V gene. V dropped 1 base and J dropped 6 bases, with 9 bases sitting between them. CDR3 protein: CASSQVRGAGELFF. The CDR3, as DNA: TGCGCCAGCAGCCAAGTTAGGGGTGCCGGGGAGCTGTTTTTT.

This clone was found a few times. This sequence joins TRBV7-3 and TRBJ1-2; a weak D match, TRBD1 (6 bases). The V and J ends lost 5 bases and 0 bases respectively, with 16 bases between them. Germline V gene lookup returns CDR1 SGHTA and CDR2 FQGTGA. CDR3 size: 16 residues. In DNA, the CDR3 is TGTGCCAGCAGCCCTCGAGGGGGGCCAGCTAACTATGGCTACACCTTC. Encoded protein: CASSPRGGPANYGYTF.

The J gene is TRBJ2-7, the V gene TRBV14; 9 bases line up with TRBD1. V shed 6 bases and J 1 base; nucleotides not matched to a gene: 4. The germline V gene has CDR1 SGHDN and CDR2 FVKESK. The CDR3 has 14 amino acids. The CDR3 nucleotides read TGTGCCAGCAGTTCACAGGGGGCATCCTACGAGCAGTACGTC. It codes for CASSSQGASYEQYV.

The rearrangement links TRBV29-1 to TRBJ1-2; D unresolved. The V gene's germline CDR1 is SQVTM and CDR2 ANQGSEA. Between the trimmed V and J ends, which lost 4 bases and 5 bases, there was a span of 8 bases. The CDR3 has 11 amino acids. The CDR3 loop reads CSVVRGYGYTF. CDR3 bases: TGCAGCGTTGTACGGGGTTATGGCTACACCTTC.

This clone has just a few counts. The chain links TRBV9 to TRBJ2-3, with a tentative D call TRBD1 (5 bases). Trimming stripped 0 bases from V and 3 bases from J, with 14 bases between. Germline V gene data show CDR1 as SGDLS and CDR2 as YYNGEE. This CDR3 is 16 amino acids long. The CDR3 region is CASSVGPPRQTDTQYF. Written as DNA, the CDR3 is TGTGCCAGCAGCGTAGGTCCCCCAAGACAGACAGATACGCAGTATTTT.

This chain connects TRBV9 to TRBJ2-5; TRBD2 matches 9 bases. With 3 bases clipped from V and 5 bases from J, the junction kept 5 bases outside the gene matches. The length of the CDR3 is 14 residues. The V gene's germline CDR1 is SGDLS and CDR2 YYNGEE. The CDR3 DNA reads TGTGCCAGCAGCGCGGGACTAGCTCGCGAGACCCAGTACTTC. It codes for CASSAGLARETQYF.

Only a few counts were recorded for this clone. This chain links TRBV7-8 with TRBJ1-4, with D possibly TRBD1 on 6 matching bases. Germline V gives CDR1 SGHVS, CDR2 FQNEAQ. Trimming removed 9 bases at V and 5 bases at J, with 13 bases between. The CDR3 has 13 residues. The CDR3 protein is CASRRGNNEKLFF. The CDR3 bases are TGTGCCAGTCGGAGGGGGAACAATGAAAAACTGTTTTTT.

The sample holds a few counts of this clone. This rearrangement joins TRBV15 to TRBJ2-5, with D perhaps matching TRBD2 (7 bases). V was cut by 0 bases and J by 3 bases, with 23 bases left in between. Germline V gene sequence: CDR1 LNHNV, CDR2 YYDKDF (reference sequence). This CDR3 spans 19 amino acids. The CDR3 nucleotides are TGTGCCACCAGCAGAGATTGGCGGACCGGTGAGGGGGGGAAAGAGACCCAGTACTTC. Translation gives CATSRDWRTGEGGKETQYF.

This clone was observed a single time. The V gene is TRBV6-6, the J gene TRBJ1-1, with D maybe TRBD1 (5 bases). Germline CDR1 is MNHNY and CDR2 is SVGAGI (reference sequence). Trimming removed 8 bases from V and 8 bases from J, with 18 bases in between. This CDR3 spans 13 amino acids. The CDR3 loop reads CASQGSRTVEAFF. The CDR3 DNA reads TGTGCCAGCCAGGGTTCGAGGACCGTCGAAGCTTTCTTT.

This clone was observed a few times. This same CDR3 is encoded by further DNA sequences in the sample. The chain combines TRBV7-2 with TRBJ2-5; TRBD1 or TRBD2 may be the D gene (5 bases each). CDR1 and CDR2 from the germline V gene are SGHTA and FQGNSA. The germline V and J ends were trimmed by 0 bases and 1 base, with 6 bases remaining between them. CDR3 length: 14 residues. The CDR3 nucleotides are TGTGCCAGCAGCTTAGCGGGGGTCCAAGAGACCCAGTACTTC. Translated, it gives CASSLAGVQETQYF.

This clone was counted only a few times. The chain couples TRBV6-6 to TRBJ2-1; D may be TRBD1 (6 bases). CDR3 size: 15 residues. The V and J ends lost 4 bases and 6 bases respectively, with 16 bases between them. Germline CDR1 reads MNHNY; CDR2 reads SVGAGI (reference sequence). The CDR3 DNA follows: TGTGCCAGCAGTTCCCACCAGCAGGGGTTCAATGAGCAGTTCTTC. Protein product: CASSSHQQGFNEQFF.

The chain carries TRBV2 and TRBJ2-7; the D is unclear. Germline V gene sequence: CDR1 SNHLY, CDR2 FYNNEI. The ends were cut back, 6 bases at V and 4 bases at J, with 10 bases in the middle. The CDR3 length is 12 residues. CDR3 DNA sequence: TGTGCCAGCAGCCTAACACATTACGAGCAGTACTTC. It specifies CASSLTHYEQYF.

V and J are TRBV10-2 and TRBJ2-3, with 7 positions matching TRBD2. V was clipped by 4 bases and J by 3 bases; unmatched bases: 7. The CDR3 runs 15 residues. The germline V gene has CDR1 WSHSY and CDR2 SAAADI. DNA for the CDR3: TGCGCCAGCAGTGTTAATAGCGGGCCGACAGATACGCAGTATTTT. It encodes CASSVNSGPTDTQYF.

The CDR3 here is CSGDVRGARETQYF. DNA for the CDR3: TGCAGCGGTGATGTCCGGGGTGCCCGAGAGACCCAGTACTTC. The chain recombines TRBV29-1 with TRBJ2-5, with D perhaps matching TRBD2 (5 bases). This CDR3 region has 14 residues. CDR1 and CDR2 from the germline V gene are SQVTM and ANQGSEA. Trimming took off 7 bases at V and 4 bases at J, with 19 bases between the two ends.

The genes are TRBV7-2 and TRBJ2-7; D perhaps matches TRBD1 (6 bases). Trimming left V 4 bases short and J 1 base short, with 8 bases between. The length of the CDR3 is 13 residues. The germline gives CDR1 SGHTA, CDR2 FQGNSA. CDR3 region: CASSYGQSYEQYV. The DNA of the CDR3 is TGTGCCAGCAGCTACGGACAGTCCTACGAGCAGTACGTC.

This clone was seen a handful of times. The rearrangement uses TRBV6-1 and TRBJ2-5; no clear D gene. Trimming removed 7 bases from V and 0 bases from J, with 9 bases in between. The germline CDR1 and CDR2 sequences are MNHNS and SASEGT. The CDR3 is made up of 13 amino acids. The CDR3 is CASTDPYQETQYF. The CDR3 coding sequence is TGTGCCAGCACCGATCCGTACCAAGAGACCCAGTACTTC.

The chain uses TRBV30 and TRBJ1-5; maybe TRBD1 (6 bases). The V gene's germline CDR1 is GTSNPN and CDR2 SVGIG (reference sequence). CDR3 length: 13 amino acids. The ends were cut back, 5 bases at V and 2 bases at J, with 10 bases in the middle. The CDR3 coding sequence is TGTGCCTGGGGGACACGAGGCAATCAGCCCCAGCATTTT. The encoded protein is CAWGTRGNQPQHF.

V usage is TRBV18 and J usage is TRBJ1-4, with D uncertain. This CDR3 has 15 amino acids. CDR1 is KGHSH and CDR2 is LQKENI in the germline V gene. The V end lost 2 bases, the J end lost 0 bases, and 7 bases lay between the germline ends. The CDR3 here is CASSPGLPTNEKLFF. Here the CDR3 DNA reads TGTGCCAGCTCACCAGGACTTCCAACTAATGAAAAACTGTTTTTT.

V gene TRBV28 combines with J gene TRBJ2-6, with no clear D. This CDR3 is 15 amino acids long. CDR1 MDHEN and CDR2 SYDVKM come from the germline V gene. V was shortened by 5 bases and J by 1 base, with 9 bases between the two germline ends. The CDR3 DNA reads TGTGCCAGCAGTATTTTGAGGTCTGGGGCCAACGTCCTGACTTTC. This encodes CASSILRSGANVLTF.

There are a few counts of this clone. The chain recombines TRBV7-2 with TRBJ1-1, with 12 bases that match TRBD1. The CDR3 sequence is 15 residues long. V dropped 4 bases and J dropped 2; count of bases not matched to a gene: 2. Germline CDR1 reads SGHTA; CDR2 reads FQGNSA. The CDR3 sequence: CASSWDRGPNTEAFF. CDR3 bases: TGTGCCAGCAGCTGGGACAGGGGGCCAAACACTGAAGCTTTCTTT. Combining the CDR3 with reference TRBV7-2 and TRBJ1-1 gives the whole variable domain GAGVSQSPSNKVTEKGKDVELRCDPISGHTALYWYRQSLGQGLEFLIYFQGNSAPDKSGLPSDRFSAERTGGSVSTLTIQRTQQEDSAVYLCASSWDRGPNTEAFFGQGTRLTVV.

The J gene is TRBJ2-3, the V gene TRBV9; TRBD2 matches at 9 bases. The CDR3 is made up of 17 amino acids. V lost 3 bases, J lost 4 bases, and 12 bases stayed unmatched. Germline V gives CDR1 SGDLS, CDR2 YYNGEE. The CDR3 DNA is TGTGCCAGCAGCGCCTACAGCGGGGGGTTAAGCGCAGATACGCAGTATTTT. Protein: CASSAYSGGLSADTQYF.